This T cell receptor beta chain was recorded in a study of blood T cells in healthy people across ages. General study points: TCR beta diversity, measured per million T cells, fell in a roughly linear way with age.

V shed 5 bases and J shed 5 bases, with 16 bases lying between them. CDR3 length: 15 amino acids. This clonotype was observed a handful of times. Its target is not known. The second PCR ran about 6 to 12 cycles with a sample-barcoded 5' primer and J-beta primers. Paired-end reads containing CDR3 totaled no fewer than 2.5 million for each sample. TCRdb fed the 5' RACE reads into MiXCR, producing one record per CDR3 protein. The sample shows approximately 1.5 million distinct CDR3 sequences, 30% to 35% of them seen only once. Sequences were obtained from blood. This sequence was found in a woman aged 25 to 45 in good health. The chain joins TRBV12-3 or TRBV12-4 to TRBJ2-1; tentatively, D is TRBD2 (6 bases). CDR3 in amino acids: CASSPAGSKHNEQFF. In DNA form, the CDR3 reads TGTGCCAGCAGTCCCGCGGGGAGTAAGCACAATGAGCAGTTCTTC.